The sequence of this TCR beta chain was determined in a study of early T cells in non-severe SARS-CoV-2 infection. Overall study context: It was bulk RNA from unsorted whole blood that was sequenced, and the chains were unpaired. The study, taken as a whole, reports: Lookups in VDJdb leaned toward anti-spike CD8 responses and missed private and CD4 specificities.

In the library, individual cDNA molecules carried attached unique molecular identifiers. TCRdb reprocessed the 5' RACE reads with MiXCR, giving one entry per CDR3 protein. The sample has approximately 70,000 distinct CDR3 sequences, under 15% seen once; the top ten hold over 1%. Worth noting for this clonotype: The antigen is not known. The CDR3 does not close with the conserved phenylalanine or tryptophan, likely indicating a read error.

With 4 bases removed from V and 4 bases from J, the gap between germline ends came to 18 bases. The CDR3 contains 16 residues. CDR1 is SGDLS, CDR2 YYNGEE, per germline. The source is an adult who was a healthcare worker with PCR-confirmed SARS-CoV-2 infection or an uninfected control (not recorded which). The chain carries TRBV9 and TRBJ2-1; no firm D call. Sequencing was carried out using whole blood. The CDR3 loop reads CASSLRAAFRYNEQFS. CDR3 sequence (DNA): TGTGCCAGCAGCCTTAGGGCCGCTTTCAGGTACAATGAGCAGTTCTCC.